This is a list of T cell receptor beta chains from one sample in a study of Graves' ophthalmopathy and Graves' hyperthyroidism. One entry per CDR3 protein, called by TCRdb with MiXCR from the multiplex PCR reads. This table holds hundreds of thousands of distinct CDR3 sequences, 22% found once. Source material: peripheral blood. All receptors come from a woman aged 18-30 years with stable Graves' hyperthyroidism. Some clones in this sample may be carry-over from other donors' samples. The CDR3 runs from the conserved cysteine through the conserved F or W. A D gene is named only where the DNA matches it firmly. Only part of the rows carry a size: once, few, many, or a class if the clone is expanded.

TRBV6-1	.	.	TRBJ2-5	TGTGCCAGCAGTACCTGGGATGTCCGTGAGACCCAGTACTTC	CASSTWDVRETQYF
TRBV5-1	.	.	TRBJ2-7	TGCGCCAGCAGCTTGGTTCCTAGCGAATCCTACGAGCAGTACTTC	CASSLVPSESYEQYF
TRBV24-1	.	.	TRBJ2-2	TGTGCCACCAGTGGCAGGGAAGGGACGAACGCCGGGGAGCTGTTTTTT	CATSGREGTNAGELFF
TRBV11-2	many	TRBD2	TRBJ2-5	TGTGCCAGCAGCCCGACTAGCGGCGGGGAGACCCAGTACTTC	CASSPTSGGETQYF
TRBV6-1	few	.	TRBJ2-2	TGTGCCAGCAGTGCTGTAGGGTTCGCGAACACCGGGGAGCTGTTTTTT	CASSAVGFANTGELFF
TRBV12-3/TRBV12-4	.	.	TRBJ1-5	TGTGCCAGCAGCCCTTACTCGACAGCCCAGGGCAATCAGCCCCAGCATTTT	CASSPYSTAQGNQPQHF
TRBV12-3/TRBV12-4	many	.	TRBJ2-7	TGTGCCAGCAGCCCGACAGGCCCTTCCTCCTACGAGCAGTACTTC	CASSPTGPSSYEQYF
TRBV15	many	TRBD2	TRBJ2-7	TGTGCCACCAGCAGATACATAGCGGGAGTAAGCTACGAGCAGTACTTC	CATSRYIAGVSYEQYF
TRBV28	.	.	TRBJ2-5	TGTGCCAGCAGTTCCCATCTGATAACGAAGACCCAGTACTTC	CASSSHLITKTQYF
TRBV28	many	.	TRBJ2-4	TGTGCCAGCAGTTTTGATTCAAACATTCAGTACTTC	CASSFDSNIQYF
TRBV11-2	once	.	TRBJ1-2	TGTGCCAGCAGCCCCGGGGTGATCGATGGCTACACCTTC	CASSPGVIDGYTF
TRBV28	.	TRBD2	TRBJ2-7	TGTGCCAGCAGTTTTAGGTTGCGGGGGTTCTCCTACGAGCAGTACTTC	CASSFRLRGFSYEQYF
TRBV6-2/TRBV6-3	many	TRBD1	TRBJ1-5	TGTGCCAGCAGTTACTCGCAGAGGGGGCGCTGGGGCAATCAGCCCCAGCATTTT	CASSYSQRGRWGNQPQHF
TRBV20-1	few	.	TRBJ1-5	TGCAGTGCTAGGGCAGACACTTATCAGCCCCAGCATTTT	CSARADTYQPQHF
TRBV5-1	.	.	TRBJ1-2	TGCGCCAGCAGCTTGTCACTAGGCAACTATGGGTACACCTTC	CASSLSLGNYGYTF
TRBV28	.	.	TRBJ2-5	TGTGCCAGCAGCCTGGGAGGACTCCTTAAAGAGACCCAGTACTTC	CASSLGGLLKETQYF
TRBV29-1	many	TRBD1	TRBJ2-5	TGCAGCGTTTGGGACAGCCAAGAGACCCAGTACTTC	CSVWDSQETQYF
TRBV20-1	many	.	TRBJ2-7	TGCAGTGCCAGTCCCCTTATGACCTCCTACGAGCAGTACTTC	CSASPLMTSYEQYF
TRBV5-1	many	.	TRBJ1-1	TGCGCCAGCAGCTTGGAGGGTCGGGGGATCTACACTGAAGCTTTCTTT	CASSLEGRGIYTEAFF
TRBV19	many	.	TRBJ2-2	TGTGCCAGTACCGGCCAGGACAGACTTAACACCGGGGAGCTGTTTTTT	CASTGQDRLNTGELFF
TRBV7-2	few	TRBD2	TRBJ2-5	TGTGCCAGCAGCCTCGGGACTAGCGGGAGTCAAGAGACCCAGTACTTC	CASSLGTSGSQETQYF
TRBV7-8	many	.	TRBJ2-5	TGTGCCAGCAGAGGGGGTCGGCTAGCGGTGAAAGAGACCCAGTACTTC	CASRGGRLAVKETQYF
TRBV12-3/TRBV12-4	.	.	TRBJ2-5	TGTGCCAGCAGCTTAACCGGGGACAAGAGGACCCAGTACTTC	CASSLTGDKRTQYF
TRBV12-3/TRBV12-4	many	.	TRBJ1-1	TGTGCCAGCAGTTTAGTACAGGACAAAGCTTTCTTT	CASSLVQDKAFF
TRBV2	many	TRBD1	TRBJ1-1	TGTGCCAGGGCACCATCACCGGGGTCTCGGACAGGCACGATTGAAGCTTTCTTT	CARAPSPGSRTGTIEAFF
TRBV12-3/TRBV12-4	many	TRBD1	TRBJ2-2	TGTGCCAGCAGTTTAGCGGGAAGGACAGGGAGGACCGGGGAGCTGTTTTTT	CASSLAGRTGRTGELFF
TRBV12-3/TRBV12-4	.	.	TRBJ2-5	TGTGCCAGCAGTCCTGGGGGGCAATGGGGGACCCAGTACTTC	CASSPGGQWGTQYF
TRBV3-1	few	TRBD2	TRBJ2-7	TGTGCCAGCAGCCAAGAGGGTGTGACTAGCGGGAATCACTCCTACGAGCAGTACTTC	CASSQEGVTSGNHSYEQYF
TRBV20-1	many	.	TRBJ1-6	TGCAGTGCCGGTTTAAACGAAAATTCACCCCTCCACTTT	CSAGLNENSPLHF
TRBV20-1	few	.	TRBJ1-1	TGCAGTGCAACCGGGACCTACTCCTTTCAAGATGAAGCTTTCTTT	CSATGTYSFQDEAFF
TRBV6-1	.	.	TRBJ1-1	TGTGCCAGCAGCGACAGCGGGAATGAAGCTTTCTTT	CASSDSGNEAFF
TRBV10-3	.	.	TRBJ2-5	TGTGCCATCAGTGAGTCGATATCAGGGGCGCCCCAAGAGACCCAGTACTTC	CAISESISGAPQETQYF
TRBV12-3/TRBV12-4	many	.	TRBJ1-5	TGTGCCAGCAGTCCGGGGGATAGCAATCAGCCCCAGCATTTT	CASSPGDSNQPQHF
TRBV4-1	few	TRBD1	TRBJ1-1	TGCGCCAGCAGCCAAAAGGGACAGGGGGCAACTGAAGCTTTCTTT	CASSQKGQGATEAFF
TRBV24-1	many	TRBD1	TRBJ1-1	TGTGCCACTCCAGACAGGGCAGGCACTGAAGCTTTCTTT	CATPDRAGTEAFF
TRBV15	many	.	TRBJ1-2	TGTGCCACCAGCAGAGATCGGGTTTTTGATGGCTACACCTTC	CATSRDRVFDGYTF
TRBV13	.	.	TRBJ1-1	TGTGCCAGCAGCTTAGGGGGCCTGGGGTCTGAAGCTTTCTTT	CASSLGGLGSEAFF
TRBV6-1	.	.	TRBJ1-6	TGTGCCAGCAGTACCCCTGGGGTTGGAAATTCACCCCTCCACTTT	CASSTPGVGNSPLHF
TRBV4-1	many	.	TRBJ2-5	TGCGCCAGCAGCCCGGCCCCCGGGGAGACCCAGTACTTC	CASSPAPGETQYF
TRBV5-1	.	.	TRBJ1-2	TGCGCCAGCAGCTCGGGGGACAAGGCGAACTATGGCTACACCTTC	CASSSGDKANYGYTF
TRBV6-1	many	.	TRBJ2-5	TGTGCCAGCAGCAGGGAGCCCCAAGAGACCCAGTACTTC	CASSREPQETQYF
TRBV2	many	.	TRBJ2-5	TGTGCCAGCAGTGAGTGGCGGTTAGAAGAGACCCAGTACTTC	CASSEWRLEETQYF
TRBV6-1	many	.	TRBJ1-2	TGTGCCAGTCGGGACCCTACAATGGACGGCCATGGCTACACCTTC	CASRDPTMDGHGYTF